Following are 23 T cell receptor beta chains from one sample sequenced in a study of cytomegalovirus exposure and HLA in healthy donors. The assay was immunoSEQ multiplex PCR, and TCRdb's table has in-frame clones only and misses some. The sample has 150,000 or so clones; about 86% are singletons. The sequencing input was PBMCs. These receptors were collected from a human donor in good health.

CDR3 residues: CASSVETGGVYEQYF. The CDR3 DNA follows: TGTGCCAGCAGCGTAGAGACAGGGGGCGTGTACGAGCAGTACTTC. The gene calls are TRBV27 and TRBJ2-7; 10 nucleotides line up with TRBD1. The length of the CDR3 is 15 residues. V dropped 6 bases and J dropped 4; count of bases not matched to a gene: 9. Germline V gene sequence: CDR1 MNHEY, CDR2 SMNVEV (reference sequence).

V gene TRBV5-4 combines with J gene TRBJ2-1; 8 nucleotides match TRBD1. This CDR3 contains 16 residues. J lost 0 bases, V lost 0 bases, and 2 bases had no gene match. The V gene's germline CDR1 is SGHNT and CDR2 YYREEE (reference sequence). CDR3 nucleotides: TGTGCCAGCAGCTTGGGGGACAGGAGCTCCTACAATGAGCAGTTCTTC. Its translation is CASSLGDRSSYNEQFF.

The chain combines TRBV4-3 with TRBJ1-4, with D possibly TRBD1 on 5 matching bases. CDR1 is LGHNA, CDR2 YSLEER, per germline. V lost 1 base and J lost 7, with 7 bases in between. The CDR3 is 13 amino acids. Here the CDR3 reads CASSQGRGEKLFF. The CDR3 bases are TGCGCCAGCAGCCAAGGAAGGGGTGAAAAACTGTTTTTT.

The gene calls are TRBV7-3 and TRBJ2-2; possible D gene TRBD2, 5 bases. Germline loops: CDR1 SGHTA, CDR2 FQGTGA. V was shortened by 1 base and J by 0 bases, with 15 bases between the two germline ends. The CDR3 contains 18 residues. In nucleotides, the CDR3 is TGTGCCAGCAGCTTAAGGGAGCGACAAGCCACGAACACCGGGGAGCTGTTTTTT. Translation: CASSLRERQATNTGELFF.

The chain carries TRBV7-7 and TRBJ2-6, with 7 bases fitting TRBD1. This CDR3 region has 17 residues. After removal of 5 bases from V and 0 bases from J, the junction contained 7 bases not matched to a gene. In germline, CDR1 is SSHAT, CDR2 FNYEAQ (reference sequence). This CDR3 is CASSQGQATSGANVLTF. For the CDR3, the DNA is TGTGCCAGCAGCCAAGGACAGGCTACCTCTGGGGCCAACGTCCTGACTTTC.

This clone was observed a few times. This sequence joins TRBV25-1 and TRBJ2-1, with D perhaps matching TRBD2 (6 bases). The germline V gene encodes CDR1 MGHDK and CDR2 SYGVNS. The CDR3 covers 14 residues. With 6 bases removed from V and 7 bases from J, the gap between germline ends came to 16 bases. The CDR3 loop reads CASSQGLSENEQFF. The CDR3 bases are TGTGCCAGCAGCCAGGGACTGTCCGAGAATGAGCAGTTCTTC. Together with reference TRBV25-1 and TRBJ2-1, the CDR3 gives the full variable domain: EADIYQTPRYLVIGTGKKITLECSQTMGHDKMYWYQQDPGMELHLIHYSYGVNSTEKGDLSSESTVSRIRTEHFPLTLESARPSHTSQYLCASSQGLSENEQFFGPGTRLTVL.

The chain links TRBV27 to TRBJ2-7; TRBD1 matches at 7 bases. Germline V lookup: CDR1 MNHEY, CDR2 SMNVEV (reference sequence). V lost 3 bases to trimming and J lost 4 bases; unmatched junction nucleotides: 9. The CDR3 has 15 residues. The CDR3 region is CASSLAPGTAYEQYF. CDR3 coding DNA: TGTGCCAGCAGTTTGGCCCCGGGGACAGCTTACGAGCAGTACTTC.

The chain carries TRBV27 and TRBJ1-2; tentative D call: TRBD1 (6 bases). Looked up from germline, CDR1 is MNHEY and CDR2 is SMNVEV (reference sequence). V lost 8 bases and J 5 bases, leaving 18 bases between the germline ends. This CDR3 spans 14 amino acids. In DNA, the CDR3 is TGTGCCAGCCGACAGAATGGACAGAAGTATGGCTACACCTTC. Translating gives CASRQNGQKYGYTF.

The chain recombines TRBV11-2 with TRBJ1-6; D not resolved. This CDR3 region has 12 residues. V was shortened by 1 base and J by 11 bases, with 6 bases between the two germline ends. Germline-derived CDR1 and CDR2 are SGHAT and FQNNGV. This chain's CDR3 is CASSLGATPLHF. CDR3 DNA sequence: TGTGCCAGCAGCTTAGGGGCTACACCCCTCCACTTT. Full variable domain (outside the CDR3, taken from reference TRBV11-2 and TRBJ1-6): EAGVAQSPRYKIIEKRQSVAFWCNPISGHATLYWYQQILGQGPKLLIQFQNNGVVDDSQLPKDRFSAERLKGVDSTLKIQPAKLEDSAVYLCASSLGATPLHFGNGTRLTVT.

The V gene is TRBV18, the J gene TRBJ2-1, with a tentative D call TRBD2 (6 bases). CDR1 and CDR2 (germline): KGHSH, LQKENI. The ends were cut back, 3 bases at V and 5 bases at J, with 17 bases in the middle. CDR3 length equals 16 residues. The CDR3 loop is CASSPLNSGPDNEQFF. DNA for the CDR3: TGTGCCAGCTCACCGTTGAATAGCGGACCTGACAATGAGCAGTTCTTC.

The V and J genes are TRBV18 and TRBJ1-2; the D is unclear. The ends were cut back, 2 bases at V and 8 bases at J, with 12 bases in the middle. The germline gives CDR1 KGHSH, CDR2 LQKENI. This CDR3 is built from 13 residues. CDR3 protein: CASSPGGESGYTF. CDR3 nucleotide sequence: TGTGCCAGCTCACCAGGCGGGGAGAGCGGCTACACCTTC.

This clone has more than one count but fewer than ten. This chain connects TRBV5-1 to TRBJ1-5; no clear D gene. Trimming pared 0 bases from V and 2 bases from J, leaving 6 bases between. This CDR3 spans 14 amino acids. Germline loops: CDR1 SGHRS, CDR2 YFSETQ. Here the CDR3 reads CASSLDPGNQPQHF. In DNA, the CDR3 is TGCGCCAGCAGCTTGGATCCAGGCAATCAGCCCCAGCATTTT. The complete variable domain, with remaining parts taken from reference TRBV5-1 and TRBJ1-5, reads KAGVTQTPRYLIKTRGQQVTLSCSPISGHRSVSWYQQTPGQGLQFLFEYFSETQRNKGNFPGRFSGRQFSNSRSEMNVSTLELGDSALYLCASSLDPGNQPQHFGDGTRLSIL.

V gene TRBV28 combines with J gene TRBJ2-7, with a possible D match to TRBD1 (6 bases). Per germline, CDR1 MDHEN and CDR2 SYDVKM. The CDR3 has 12 amino acids. V was shortened by 10 bases and J by 0 bases, with 10 bases between the two germline ends. The CDR3 here is CATGQLSYEQYF. The CDR3 DNA follows: TGTGCCACCGGACAGCTCTCCTACGAGCAGTACTTC.

V and J are TRBV11-2 and TRBJ2-1; 9 bases are shared with TRBD2. Germline CDR1 SGHAT, CDR2 FQNNGV. There are 15 residues in the CDR3. The V segment lost 5 bases and the J segment 6 bases; nucleotides outside the gene matches: 8. CDR3 amino acids: CASSTQTSGSNEQFF. The CDR3 region has the DNA TGTGCCAGCAGCACTCAGACTAGCGGAAGCAATGAGCAGTTCTTC.

This chain joins TRBV2 and TRBJ1-1; the D gene is possibly TRBD1 (5 bases). V was clipped by 8 bases and J by 3 bases, with 10 bases between them. CDR1 SNHLY and CDR2 FYNNEI come from the germline V gene. The CDR3 extends over 12 amino acids. In nucleotides, the CDR3 is TGTGCCAGCGAAGGGGTCGACACTGAAGCTTTCTTT. As protein: CASEGVDTEAFF.

The J gene is TRBJ2-3, the V gene TRBV28; TRBD2 matches 11 bases. Germline V lookup: CDR1 MDHEN, CDR2 SYDVKM. J lost 0 bases, V lost 8 bases, and 4 bases had no gene match. There are 15 residues in the CDR3. The CDR3 sequence: CASETSGTSTDTQYF. The CDR3, as DNA: TGTGCCAGCGAGACTAGCGGGACCAGCACAGATACGCAGTATTTT.

The chain joins TRBV19 to TRBJ1-2; maybe TRBD1 (6 bases). This CDR3 comprises 15 residues. Between the trimmed V and J ends, which lost 8 bases and 4 bases, there was a span of 20 bases. Per the germline V gene, CDR1 is LNHDA and CDR2 is SQIVND (reference sequence). CDR3 coding DNA: TGTGCCAGTTCTCTGGAGGGGGGGTCGGGCTATGGCTACACCTTC. Encoded protein: CASSLEGGSGYGYTF.

This sequence joins TRBV6-1 and TRBJ2-7, with D hard to call. The V end lost 0 bases, the J end lost 2 bases, and 11 bases lay between the germline ends. Germline V gene sequence: CDR1 MNHNS, CDR2 SASEGT. The CDR3 has 15 residues. CDR3 sequence: CASSEAQKITYEQYF. The CDR3 DNA sequence: TGTGCCAGCAGTGAAGCCCAGAAAATCACCTACGAGCAGTACTTC.

This chain joins TRBV5-1 and TRBJ2-1, with 7 bases lining up with TRBD2. The germline V gene has CDR1 SGHRS and CDR2 YFSETQ. The V gene end was trimmed by 0 bases and the J gene end by 4 bases; junction bases not matched to a gene: 4. The CDR3 totals 15 residues. The CDR3 coding sequence is TGCGCCAGCAGCTTGGTGGGGACTACATACAATGAGCAGTTCTTC. It specifies CASSLVGTTYNEQFF.

The CDR3 nucleotides are TGTGCCAGCAGCGCCTACACTAGCGGGGGGGGTGAGCAGTTCTTC. It translates to CASSAYTSGGGEQFF. This sequence joins TRBV2 and TRBJ2-1, with TRBD2 matching 13 bases. The CDR3 has 15 residues. The ends lost 6 bases at V and 9 bases at J; junction bases unmatched: 8. Germline CDR1 SNHLY, CDR2 FYNNEI.

The chain joins TRBV9 to TRBJ1-2, with no clear D. Germline V gene data show CDR1 as SGDLS and CDR2 as YYNGEE. The CDR3 covers 11 residues. The V gene lost 4 bases and the J gene lost 5 bases, with 6 bases spanning the gap. The CDR3 sequence: CASSSVYGYTF. CDR3 in DNA: TGTGCCAGCAGCTCCGTTTATGGCTACACCTTC.

The chain couples TRBV5-1 to TRBJ2-3; perhaps TRBD2 as D (5 bases). CDR1 SGHRS and CDR2 YFSETQ come from the germline V gene. This CDR3 region has 13 residues. V gave up 5 bases and J gave up 6 bases, with 13 bases separating them. In DNA form, the CDR3 reads TGCGCCAGCAGTGACGGGATGGTCGATACGCAGTATTTT. It is translated as CASSDGMVDTQYF.

This clone came up a few times. The V and J genes are TRBV29-1 and TRBJ2-1, with TRBD2 matching 9 bases. CDR1 SQVTM and CDR2 ANQGSEA come from the germline V gene. The CDR3 is made up of 17 amino acids. Trimming cost V 4 bases and J 4 bases; bases outside gene matches: 14. CDR3 residues: CSVAGELTSGQYNEQFF. The DNA for the CDR3 is TGCAGCGTTGCGGGAGAATTGACTAGCGGACAATACAATGAGCAGTTCTTC.